A single T cell receptor beta chain is shown here with its context. The antigen is not known. The sample comes from a study of monozygotic twins with cystic fibrosis. Study background: Around 3 micrograms of fragmented DNA underwent roughly 16 PCR cycles for library preparation. Study-wide points: In 13 of 16 pairs, V gene usage was closest to the co-twin's. Clonality was generally low (median approximately 0.0094), higher in the most severe patients. Monozygotic CF twins shared more identical nucleotide clonotypes than unrelated patients.

The protocol was immunoSEQ multiplex PCR, while the TCRdb copy is restricted to in-frame clones and leaves out a portion. The repertoire has some 35,000 clones, around 65% of them found once; the top ten carry 0.7% to 1%. The sequencing input was blood. This receptor was taken from a girl under 18 with cystic fibrosis.

CDR3 region: CASSPWAQGGGNTIYF. CDR3 in DNA: TGCGCCAGCAGCCCTTGGGCACAGGGGGGAGGAAACACCATATATTTT. The J gene is TRBJ1-3, the V gene TRBV4-1; 8 positions agree with TRBD1. The CDR3 spans 16 residues. V shed 4 bases, J shed 4 bases, and the junction held 9 bases outside the gene matches. Per the germline V gene, CDR1 is MGHRA and CDR2 is YSYEKL.